The TCR beta chain under discussion was sequenced for a study of blood T cell repertoires in COVID-19. Per the study methods: Amplifying reference gene primers gave estimates of nucleated cell counts. Assay used: immunoSEQ multiplex PCR; TCRdb lists only in-frame clones, some missing. The V and J calls and clone size were taken over from that table, and D and trimming were inferred from the DNA. The sample records 240,000 or so clones, roughly 91% being singletons. This receptor was obtained from a woman between 40 and 50 years old who had recovered from COVID-19. The sequencing sample was made of peripheral blood.

As DNA, the CDR3 is TGTGCCAGTAGTACCCAACCCAGGCGACCCTCTGGAAACACCATATATTTT. Translating it yields CASSTQPRRPSGNTIYF. The V call is TRBV19, the J call TRBJ1-3, with D unclear. CDR1 LNHDA and CDR2 SQIVND come from the germline V gene (reference sequence). Deletions cut 4 bases from V and 0 bases from J, with 16 bases between. The length of the CDR3 is 17 residues.